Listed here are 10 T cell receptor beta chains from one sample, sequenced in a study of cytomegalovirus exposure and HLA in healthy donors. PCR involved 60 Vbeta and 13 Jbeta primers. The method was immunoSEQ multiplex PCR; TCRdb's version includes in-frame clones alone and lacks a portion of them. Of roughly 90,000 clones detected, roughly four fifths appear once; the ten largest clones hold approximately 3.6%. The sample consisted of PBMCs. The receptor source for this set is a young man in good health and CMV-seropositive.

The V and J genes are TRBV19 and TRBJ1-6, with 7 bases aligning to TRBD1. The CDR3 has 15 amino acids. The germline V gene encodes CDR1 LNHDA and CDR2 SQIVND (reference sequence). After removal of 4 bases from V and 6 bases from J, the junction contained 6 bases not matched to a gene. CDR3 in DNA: TGTGCCAGTAGTACCCAGACAGGGACTAATTCACCCCTCCACTTT. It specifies CASSTQTGTNSPLHF.

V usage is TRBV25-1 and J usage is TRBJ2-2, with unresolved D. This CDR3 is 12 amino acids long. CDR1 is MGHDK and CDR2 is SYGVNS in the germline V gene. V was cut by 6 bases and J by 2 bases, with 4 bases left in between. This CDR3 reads CASSKNTGELFF. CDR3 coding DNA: TGTGCCAGCAGCAAAAACACCGGGGAGCTGTTTTTT.

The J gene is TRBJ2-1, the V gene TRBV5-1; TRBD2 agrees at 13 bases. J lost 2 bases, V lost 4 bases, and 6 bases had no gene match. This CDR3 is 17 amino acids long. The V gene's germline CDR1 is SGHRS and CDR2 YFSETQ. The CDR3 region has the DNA TGCGCCAGCAGCCCCTGGACTAGCGGGAGCCCCTACAATGAGCAGTTCTTC. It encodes CASSPWTSGSPYNEQFF. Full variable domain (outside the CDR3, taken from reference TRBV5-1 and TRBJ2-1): KAGVTQTPRYLIKTRGQQVTLSCSPISGHRSVSWYQQTPGQGLQFLFEYFSETQRNKGNFPGRFSGRQFSNSRSEMNVSTLELGDSALYLCASSPWTSGSPYNEQFFGPGTRLTVL.

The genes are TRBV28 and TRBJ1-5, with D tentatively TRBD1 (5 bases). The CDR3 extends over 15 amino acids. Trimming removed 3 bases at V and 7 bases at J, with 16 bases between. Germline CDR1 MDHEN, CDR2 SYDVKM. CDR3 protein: CASSLRDPGGQPQHF. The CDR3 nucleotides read TGTGCCAGCAGTTTGCGGGACCCCGGCGGGCAGCCCCAGCATTTT.

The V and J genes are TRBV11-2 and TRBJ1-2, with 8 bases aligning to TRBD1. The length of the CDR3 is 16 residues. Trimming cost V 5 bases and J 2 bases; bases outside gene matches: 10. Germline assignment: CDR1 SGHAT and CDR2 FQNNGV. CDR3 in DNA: TGTGCCAGCAGCCCAGGGGGCGCGAGGTTGAACTATGGCTACACCTTC. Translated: CASSPGGARLNYGYTF.

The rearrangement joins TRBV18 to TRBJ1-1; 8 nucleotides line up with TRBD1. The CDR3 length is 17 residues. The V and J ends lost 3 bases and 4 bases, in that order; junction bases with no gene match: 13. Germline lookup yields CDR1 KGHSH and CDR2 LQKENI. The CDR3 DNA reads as TGTGCCAGCTCACCGAGGACAGGGTGGGTTCGGGGCACTGAAGCTTTCTTT. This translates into CASSPRTGWVRGTEAFF.

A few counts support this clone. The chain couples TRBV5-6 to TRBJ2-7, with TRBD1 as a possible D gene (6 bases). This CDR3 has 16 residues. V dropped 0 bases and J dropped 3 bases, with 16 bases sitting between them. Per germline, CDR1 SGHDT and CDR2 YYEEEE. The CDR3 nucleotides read TGTGCCAGCAGCTTGGGAGGGGGAAGAAAGGTCTACGAGCAGTACTTC. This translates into CASSLGGGRKVYEQYF.

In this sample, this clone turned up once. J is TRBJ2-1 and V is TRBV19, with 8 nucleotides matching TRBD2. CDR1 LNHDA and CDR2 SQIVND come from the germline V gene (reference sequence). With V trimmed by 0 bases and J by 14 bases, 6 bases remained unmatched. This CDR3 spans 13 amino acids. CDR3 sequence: CASSIDPTSGKFF. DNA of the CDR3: TGTGCCAGTAGTATAGACCCAACTAGCGGCAAGTTCTTC.

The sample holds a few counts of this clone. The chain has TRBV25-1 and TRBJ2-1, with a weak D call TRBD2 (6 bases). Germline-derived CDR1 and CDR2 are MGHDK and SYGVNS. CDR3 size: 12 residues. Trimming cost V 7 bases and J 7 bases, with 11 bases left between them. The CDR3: CASTVAANEQFF. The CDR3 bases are TGTGCCAGCACGGTAGCGGCTAATGAGCAGTTCTTC.

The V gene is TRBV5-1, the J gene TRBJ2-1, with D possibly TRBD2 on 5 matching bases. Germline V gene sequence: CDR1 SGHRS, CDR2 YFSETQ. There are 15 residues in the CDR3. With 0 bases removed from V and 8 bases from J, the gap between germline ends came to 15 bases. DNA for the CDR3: TGCGCCAGCAGCTTGGCCGACATCCTCGGGGATGAGCAGTTCTTC. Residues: CASSLADILGDEQFF. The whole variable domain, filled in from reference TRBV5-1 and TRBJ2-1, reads KAGVTQTPRYLIKTRGQQVTLSCSPISGHRSVSWYQQTPGQGLQFLFEYFSETQRNKGNFPGRFSGRQFSNSRSEMNVSTLELGDSALYLCASSLADILGDEQFFGPGTRLTVL.